This entry lists 11 T cell receptor beta chains sequenced from one sample in a study of T cells in localized non-small cell lung cancer. The table came from immunoSEQ multiplex PCR; TCRdb's copy has only in-frame clones and leaves some out. The profile shows around 83,000 clones, around three quarters of them singletons. The sample consisted of PBMCs, taken before any cancer treatment. These TCRs come from a man aged 40-75 years with stage II squamous cell lung carcinoma.

This chain's CDR3 is CASSPGHQNTEAFF. CDR3 DNA sequence: TGTGCCAGCAGCCCGGGACACCAGAACACTGAAGCTTTCTTT. V is TRBV7-3 and J is TRBJ1-1; TRBD1 is a possible D gene (6 bases). Germline V CDR1 and CDR2: SGHTA, FQGTGA. The V and J ends lost 5 bases and 1 base respectively, with 11 bases between them. The CDR3 consists of 14 residues.

V and J are TRBV7-2 and TRBJ2-7; D unresolved. V lost 5 bases to trimming and J lost 4 bases, with 15 bases between them. Germline CDR1 reads SGHTA; CDR2 reads FQGNSA. The CDR3 covers 14 residues. CDR3 DNA sequence: TGTGCCAGCAGCCCCCTCTTGCCCCCATACGAGCAGTACTTC. Translating it yields CASSPLLPPYEQYF.

The chain couples TRBV7-9 to TRBJ2-7; 9 nucleotides match TRBD2. The CDR3 totals 14 residues. CDR1 SEHNR and CDR2 FQNEAQ come from the germline V gene (reference sequence). The V segment lost 0 bases and the J segment 3 bases; nucleotides outside the gene matches: 0. The CDR3: CASSLASGGYEQYF. CDR3 bases: TGTGCCAGCAGCTTAGCTAGCGGGGGCTACGAGCAGTACTTC.

The V and J genes are TRBV2 and TRBJ1-6, with 11 bases matching TRBD1. This CDR3 spans 15 amino acids. J lost 6 bases, V lost 5 bases, and 3 bases had no gene match. Germline lookup yields CDR1 SNHLY and CDR2 FYNNEI. The CDR3 DNA is TGTGCCAGCAGTATCGGACAGGGGGCTAATTCACCCCTCCACTTT. It specifies CASSIGQGANSPLHF.

V usage is TRBV30 and J usage is TRBJ2-1; tentative D call: TRBD2 (6 bases). The CDR3 runs to 15 residues. The V gene lost 0 bases and the J gene lost 2 bases, with 11 bases spanning the gap. Germline values: CDR1 GTSNPN, CDR2 SVGIG (reference sequence). The CDR3 is CAWSVHAGPYNEQFF. CDR3 DNA: TGTGCCTGGAGTGTACATGCGGGACCCTACAATGAGCAGTTCTTC.

This clone has ten or more counts. This chain joins TRBV7-3 and TRBJ2-1; D is perhaps TRBD2 (5 bases). Deletions cut 5 bases from V and 0 bases from J, with 11 bases between. Germline V gene data show CDR1 as SGHTA and CDR2 as FQGTGA. This CDR3 is built from 15 residues. CDR3 sequence (DNA): TGTGCCAGCAGCCGCCGGGAAAGCTCCTACAATGAGCAGTTCTTC. Translating gives CASSRRESSYNEQFF.

The rearrangement links TRBV29-1 to TRBJ2-1; D uncertain. CDR1 is SQVTM and CDR2 is ANQGSEA in the germline V gene. The CDR3 is 8 residues long. The V end was cut by 4 bases, the J end by 15 bases, with 7 bases between. The CDR3 here is CSVGEGFF. CDR3 coding DNA: TGCAGCGTTGGGGAAGGGTTCTTC.

Here the CDR3 reads CASSPRTVNSGANVLTF. DNA of the CDR3: TGTGCCAGCTCACCAAGGACAGTTAACTCTGGGGCCAACGTCCTGACTTTC. The chain carries TRBV18 and TRBJ2-6, with D perhaps matching TRBD1 (6 bases). The length of the CDR3 is 17 residues. Germline assignment: CDR1 KGHSH and CDR2 LQKENI. Trimming stripped 2 bases from V and 0 bases from J, with 11 bases between. The full variable domain, its missing parts supplied by reference TRBV18 and TRBJ2-6, is NAGVMQNPRHLVRRRGQEARLRCSPMKGHSHVYWYRQLPEEGLKFMVYLQKENIIDESGMPKERFSAEFPKEGPSILRIQQVVRGDSAAYFCASSPRTVNSGANVLTFGAGSRLTVL.

The chain employs TRBV19 and TRBJ1-1; 7 bases are a match to TRBD1. There are 13 residues in the CDR3. Germline V gives CDR1 LNHDA, CDR2 SQIVND (reference sequence). Trimming cost V 4 bases and J 8 bases; bases outside gene matches: 7. The CDR3 protein is CASSTRQGREAFF. The CDR3 DNA sequence: TGTGCCAGTAGTACCCGACAGGGCCGGGAAGCTTTCTTT. Drawing the rest from reference TRBV19 and TRBJ1-1, the complete variable domain is DGGITQSPKYLFRKEGQNVTLSCEQNLNHDAMYWYRQDPGQGLRLIYYSQIVNDFQKGDIAEGYSVSREKKESFPLTVTSAQKNPTAFYLCASSTRQGREAFFGQGTRLTVV.

The chain is built from TRBV10-3 and TRBJ1-1; no clear D. Trimming stripped 2 bases from V and 1 base from J, with 8 bases between. The germline V gene has CDR1 ENHRY and CDR2 SYGVKD. CDR3 length: 14 amino acids. The CDR3, as DNA: TGTGCCATCAGTGAGGGCAGGCAGAACACTGAAGCTTTCTTT. It encodes CAISEGRQNTEAFF.

The V gene is TRBV19, the J gene TRBJ2-2; D unresolved. The CDR3 spans 13 residues. The ends were cut back, 6 bases at V and 7 bases at J, with 12 bases in the middle. Germline loops: CDR1 LNHDA, CDR2 SQIVND (reference sequence). The CDR3 here is CASRPRPDGELFF. CDR3 bases: TGTGCCAGTAGGCCGCGACCCGACGGGGAGCTGTTTTTT.